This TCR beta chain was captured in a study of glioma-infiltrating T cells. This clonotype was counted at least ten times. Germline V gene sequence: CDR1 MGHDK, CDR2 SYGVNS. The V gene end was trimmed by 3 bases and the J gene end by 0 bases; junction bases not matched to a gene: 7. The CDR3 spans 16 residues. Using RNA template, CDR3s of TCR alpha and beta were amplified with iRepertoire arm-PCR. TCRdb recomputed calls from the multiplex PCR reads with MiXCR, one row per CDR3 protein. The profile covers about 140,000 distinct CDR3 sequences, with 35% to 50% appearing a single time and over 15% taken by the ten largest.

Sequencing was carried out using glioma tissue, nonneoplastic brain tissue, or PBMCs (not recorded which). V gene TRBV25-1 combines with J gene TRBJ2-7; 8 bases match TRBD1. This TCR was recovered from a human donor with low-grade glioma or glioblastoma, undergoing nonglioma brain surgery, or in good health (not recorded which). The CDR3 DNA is TGTGCCAGCAGTGACCACGGACAGGGAAGCTCCTACGAGCAGTACTTC. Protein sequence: CASSDHGQGSSYEQYF.